Presented here are 9 T cell receptor beta chains from one specimen sequenced in a study of cytomegalovirus exposure and HLA in healthy donors. With 60 Vbeta and 13 Jbeta primers, the PCR was carried out. Repertoires were generated with immunoSEQ multiplex PCR, while TCRdb's copy carries only in-frame clones and drops some. The data hold fewer than 150,000 clones, with about 80% observed a single time. The sequenced material came from PBMCs. All receptors come from a man aged 45-65 years in good health and CMV-seropositive.

The chain recombines TRBV2 with TRBJ1-2; 7 positions agree with TRBD1. The CDR3 sequence is 14 residues long. Germline V gene data show CDR1 as SNHLY and CDR2 as FYNNEI. J lost 6 bases, V lost 6 bases, and 10 bases had no gene match. In DNA form, the CDR3 reads TGTGCCAGCAGCCCGACAGGGACCCAGCATGGCTACACCTTC. Amino acid sequence: CASSPTGTQHGYTF.

The CDR3 region is CASSQGDRRGAFF. The CDR3 DNA sequence: TGTGCCAGCAGCCAAGGGGATCGAAGGGGAGCTTTCTTT. The genes are TRBV14 and TRBJ1-1, with D perhaps matching TRBD1 (5 bases). From germline, CDR1 is SGHDN and CDR2 FVKESK. CDR3 size: 13 residues. Trimming took 1 base from V and 10 from J, leaving 13 bases between them.

This clone occurred a few times. This chain joins TRBV10-3 and TRBJ2-7, with 8 bases identical to TRBD1. The length of the CDR3 is 13 residues. V lost 6 bases, J lost 3 bases, and 4 bases stayed unmatched. Germline CDR1 and CDR2: ENHRY and SYGVKD. This chain's CDR3 is CAIRETGVYEQYF. CDR3 sequence (DNA): TGTGCCATCAGGGAGACAGGGGTCTACGAGCAGTACTTC.

CDR3 protein: CASSPRKTGKGANVLTF. The CDR3 DNA sequence: TGTGCCAGTAGTCCTCGGAAGACAGGGAAAGGGGCCAACGTCCTGACTTTC. The genes are TRBV19 and TRBJ2-6; 7 bases align to TRBD1. The V gene end was trimmed by 5 bases and the J gene end by 4 bases; junction bases not matched to a gene: 11. From germline, CDR1 is LNHDA and CDR2 SQIVND (reference sequence). The length of the CDR3 is 17 residues.

This sequence joins TRBV5-1 and TRBJ1-2, with D possibly matching TRBD1 (5 bases). Trimming stripped 4 bases from V and 8 bases from J, with 21 bases between. Germline values: CDR1 SGHRS, CDR2 YFSETQ. The CDR3 covers 15 residues. This CDR3 is CASSPPGQVLGGYTF. Here the CDR3 DNA reads TGCGCCAGCAGCCCCCCCGGACAAGTCCTAGGGGGCTACACCTTC.

The chain couples TRBV19 to TRBJ1-2; 9 bases are a match to TRBD1. The junction had 18 bases not matched to a gene; V was cut back by 5 bases and J by 5 bases. The CDR3 totals 18 residues. In germline, CDR1 is LNHDA, CDR2 SQIVND (reference sequence). This chain's CDR3 is CASSLLTGTGKEDYGYTF. DNA of the CDR3: TGTGCCAGTAGTTTATTAACCGGGACAGGGAAGGAGGATTATGGCTACACCTTC.

This clone appeared a single time. The chain joins TRBV6-1 to TRBJ1-1; D possibly corresponds to TRBD1 (5 bases). This CDR3 has 15 amino acids. CDR1 is MNHNS and CDR2 is SASEGT in the germline V gene. The germline V and J ends were trimmed by 4 bases and 4 bases, with 16 bases remaining between them. This CDR3 reads CASSGSGAGVTEAFF. The CDR3 DNA reads TGTGCCAGCAGTGGGTCGGGCGCGGGGGTCACTGAAGCTTTCTTT.

The chain joins TRBV28 to TRBJ2-6, with D maybe TRBD1 (5 bases). CDR3 length: 15 amino acids. Per the germline V gene, CDR1 is MDHEN and CDR2 is SYDVKM. Trimming shortened V by 7 bases and J by 0 bases, and 10 bases separated the two germline ends. CDR3 in amino acids: CASTQGGSGANVLTF. The CDR3 bases are TGTGCCAGCACCCAGGGCGGCTCTGGGGCCAACGTCCTGACTTTC.

This chain uses TRBV6-1 with TRBJ1-5; 11 bases are shared with TRBD1. The length of the CDR3 is 15 residues. Germline-derived CDR1 and CDR2 are MNHNS and SASEGT. V shed 4 bases and J 4 bases; nucleotides not matched to a gene: 3. For the CDR3, the DNA is TGTGCCAGCAGTGGTGGACAGGGGGCTAATCAGCCCCAGCATTTT. Protein product: CASSGGQGANQPQHF.